The present T cell receptor (beta chain) was sequenced within a study of T cells in Graves' hyperthyroidism and ophthalmopathy. This clonotype was seen more than once but under ten times. Authors of the study amplified TCR beta CDR3 regions from RNA transcripts. TCR CDR3 regions were first amplified by RT-PCR with HTBI primers. TCRdb processed the multiplex PCR reads anew with MiXCR; each CDR3 protein has one entry. The sample shows under 350,000 distinct CDR3 sequences, about 20% of them seen only once. The hyperthyroidism patients had all been newly diagnosed, and their disease duration was under 2 months. Their ages ranged from 18 to 65 years. The authors obtained PBMCs from 9 to 10 ml of fresh peripheral blood. V was pared by 5 bases and J by 3 bases, with 20 bases between. This CDR3 is 17 amino acids long. CDR1 LNHDA and CDR2 SQIVND come from the germline V gene (reference sequence).

The sequencing sample was made of blood. The sequence came from a woman aged 50 to 60 with Graves' hyperthyroidism. The gene calls are TRBV19 and TRBJ2-1; perhaps TRBD1 as D (6 bases). The DNA of the CDR3 is TGTGCCAGTAGTCCCAGGGATGGGGGCTTTAGCTACAATGAGCAGTTCTTC. Translated: CASSPRDGGFSYNEQFF.